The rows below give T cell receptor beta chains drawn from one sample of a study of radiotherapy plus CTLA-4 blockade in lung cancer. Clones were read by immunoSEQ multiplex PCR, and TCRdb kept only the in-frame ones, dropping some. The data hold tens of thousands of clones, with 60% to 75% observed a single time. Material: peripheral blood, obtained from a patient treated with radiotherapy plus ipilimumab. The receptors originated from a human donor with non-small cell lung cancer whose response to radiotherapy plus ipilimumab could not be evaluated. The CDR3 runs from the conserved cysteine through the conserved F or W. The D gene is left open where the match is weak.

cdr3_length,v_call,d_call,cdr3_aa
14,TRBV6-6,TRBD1,CASGTASMNTEAFF
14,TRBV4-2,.,CASSQGGGGYGYTF
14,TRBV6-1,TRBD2,CASSLAGGADTQYF
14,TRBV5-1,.,CASSLGGAGNTIYF
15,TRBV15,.,CATSRAMAGALEAFF
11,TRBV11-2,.,CASSQEDLPYF
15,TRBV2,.,CASSEVGRVTQPQHF
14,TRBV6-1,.,CASSEVMGDKTQYF
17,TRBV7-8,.,CASSLSGGFSHNSPLHF
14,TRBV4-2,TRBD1,CASSPWTGGYGYTF
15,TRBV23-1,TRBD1,CATQRSGQGYNEQFF
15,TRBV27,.,CASSLFMGPGEKLFF
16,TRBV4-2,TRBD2,CASSPRLAGAGDTQYF
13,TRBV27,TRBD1,CASSSTGNYGYTF
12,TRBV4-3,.,CASSPRRNIQYF
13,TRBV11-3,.,CASSLGRLETQYF
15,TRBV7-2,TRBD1,CASSLGTGAYQPQHF
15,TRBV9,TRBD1,CASSATTGVADTQYF
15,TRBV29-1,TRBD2,CSVNGAGGRTDTQYF
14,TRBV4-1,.,CASSQDLIRYEQYF
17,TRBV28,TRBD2,CASSFWLAEVGSYEQYF